The 15 T cell receptor beta chains presented below share a single source sample, sequenced in a study of shared clonotypes between healthy human individuals. Profiled with immunoSEQ multiplex PCR; TCRdb holds only in-frame clones, not every one. The sample has hundreds of thousands of clones; around 80% are singletons. The sequencing input was PBMCs. The receptor set was obtained from a woman aged 40-49 years in good health. Some clones in this sample may be carry-over from other donors' samples.

About this clone: A far larger clone is a single base away, which makes a read error likely. V is TRBV5-4 and J is TRBJ1-2; D possibly corresponds to TRBD1 (6 bases). This CDR3 is built from 16 residues. V lost 4 bases to trimming and J lost 2 bases, with 18 bases between them. Germline assignment: CDR1 SGHNT and CDR2 YYREEE (reference sequence). The CDR3 nucleotides read TGTGCCAGCAGCCCGGACAGTGGGTTATTGAACTATGGCTACACCTTC. It translates to CASSPDSGLLNYGYTF.

The chain has TRBV5-1 and TRBJ2-1; D is ambiguous. Trimming shortened V by 0 bases and J by 4 bases, and 11 bases separated the two germline ends. Germline V lookup: CDR1 SGHRS, CDR2 YFSETQ. The CDR3 covers 15 residues. CDR3: CASSLAEVFYNEQFF. CDR3 sequence (DNA): TGCGCCAGCAGCTTGGCCGAGGTATTTTACAATGAGCAGTTCTTC.

This chain uses TRBV28 with TRBJ1-5; D perhaps matches TRBD1 (6 bases). The V gene lost 6 bases and the J gene lost 2 bases, with 14 bases spanning the gap. This CDR3 is built from 15 residues. CDR1 and CDR2 (germline): MDHEN, SYDVKM. CDR3 coding DNA: TGTGCCAGCAGCCCACAGGGACCGCGCAATCAGCCCCAGCATTTT. It encodes CASSPQGPRNQPQHF. The full variable domain, in which reference TRBV28 and TRBJ1-5 provide the parts outside the CDR3, is DVKVTQSSRYLVKRTGEKVFLECVQDMDHENMFWYRQDPGLGLRLIYFSYDVKMKEKGDIPEGYSVSREKKERFSLILESASTNQTSMYLCASSPQGPRNQPQHFGDGTRLSIL.

The rearrangement joins TRBV7-9 to TRBJ2-3, with unresolved D. This CDR3 contains 13 residues. Germline assignment: CDR1 SEHNR and CDR2 FQNEAQ (reference sequence). The V end lost 0 bases, the J end lost 3 bases, and 4 bases lay between the germline ends. The CDR3 sequence is CASSLAATDTQYF. The DNA of the CDR3 is TGTGCCAGCAGCTTAGCGGCAACAGATACGCAGTATTTT.

The chain joins TRBV28 to TRBJ1-5; the D gene is possibly TRBD1 (6 bases). The CDR3 contains 13 residues. Per the germline V gene, CDR1 is MDHEN and CDR2 is SYDVKM. The germline V and J ends were trimmed by 9 bases and 5 bases, with 14 bases remaining between them. The CDR3 nucleotides are TGTGCCAGTCGTGAGGGGGACTATCAGCCCCAGCATTTT. It codes for CASREGDYQPQHF.

The chain has TRBV11-2 and TRBJ2-1; TRBD2 agrees at 11 bases. Germline CDR1 and CDR2: SGHAT and FQNNGV. The CDR3 is made up of 17 amino acids. V shed 1 base and J 10 bases; nucleotides not matched to a gene: 12. Here the CDR3 DNA reads TGTGCCAGCAGCTTAGTCCCCGGGCTAGCGGGAGGAGGAGAGCAGTTCTTC. This codes for CASSLVPGLAGGGEQFF. Looking up the rest from reference TRBV11-2 and TRBJ2-1 gives the full variable domain: EAGVAQSPRYKIIEKRQSVAFWCNPISGHATLYWYQQILGQGPKLLIQFQNNGVVDDSQLPKDRFSAERLKGVDSTLKIQPAKLEDSAVYLCASSLVPGLAGGGEQFFGPGTRLTVL.

The gene calls are TRBV21-1 and TRBJ2-7; whether TRBD2, the table's D call, matches the DNA was not checked. TRBV21-1 is a pseudogene locus. CDR3 length: 19 residues. The CDR3 region has the DNA TGTGCCAGCAGCACCCCCCCTAGCGGCAGAGTTCCTCCTAACTACGAGCAGTACTTC. Protein sequence: CASSTPPSGRVPPNYEQYF.

Points on this clone: A far larger clone is one nucleotide away, so this likely arose from a read error. Additional DNA sequences in this sample encode the identical CDR3. The rearrangement joins TRBV27 to TRBJ2-2; 8 bases align to TRBD1. The germline CDR1 and CDR2 sequences are MNHEY and SMNVEV (reference sequence). The CDR3 has 13 amino acids. The CDR3 sequence is CASKTGESGELFF. CDR3 sequence (DNA): TGTGCCAGCAAGACAGGGGAATCCGGGGAGTTGTTTTTT.

The rearrangement uses TRBV20-1 and TRBJ2-1, with D unresolved. Trimming removed 0 bases from V and 8 bases from J, with 5 bases in between. CDR3 length: 11 amino acids. Germline V gives CDR1 DFQATT, CDR2 SNEGSKA (reference sequence). For the CDR3, the DNA is TGCAGTGCTAGAGATGTTGATGAGCAGTTCTTC. Its translation: CSARDVDEQFF.

This sequence joins TRBV19 and TRBJ1-2; 7 nucleotides agree with TRBD1. The trim removed 5 bases at V and 5 bases at J, leaving 5 bases unmatched. The germline V gene encodes CDR1 LNHDA and CDR2 SQIVND (reference sequence). There are 13 residues in the CDR3. The CDR3 DNA is TGTGCCAGTAGTCGGGACAGAGAATATGGCTACACCTTC. This encodes CASSRDREYGYTF.

Concerning this clone: One end of the junction does not line up with germline, which may come from a read error. The chain combines TRBV5-5 with TRBJ2-1; no firm D call. The CDR3 sequence is 14 residues long. From germline, CDR1 is SGHKS and CDR2 YYEKEE (reference sequence). The CDR3 nucleotides are TGTGCCAGCAGTTTGGTAGCTGTGGTCAATGAGCAGTTCTTC. It codes for CASSLVAVVNEQFF.

There are a few counts of this clone. This sequence joins TRBV28 and TRBJ2-7; D unclear. Germline V gene lookup returns CDR1 MDHEN and CDR2 SYDVKM. Trimming removed 2 bases from V and 5 bases from J, with 10 bases in between. CDR3 length: 13 residues. Here the CDR3 DNA reads TGTGCCAGCAGTTTAGTTGGTCTCCACGAGCAGTACTTC. Translating gives CASSLVGLHEQYF. Filled out from reference TRBV28 and TRBJ2-7, the complete variable domain reads DVKVTQSSRYLVKRTGEKVFLECVQDMDHENMFWYRQDPGLGLRLIYFSYDVKMKEKGDIPEGYSVSREKKERFSLILESASTNQTSMYLCASSLVGLHEQYFGPGTRLTVT.

The table lists this clone with a count of one. CDR3 loop: CASSLSGIDGYTF. The CDR3 DNA is TGCGCCAGCAGCTTGTCTGGCATCGATGGCTACACCTTC. The J gene is TRBJ1-2, the V gene TRBV5-1, with D uncertain. The CDR3 length is 13 residues. V lost 1 base, J lost 6 bases, and 10 bases lay in between. Germline V CDR1 and CDR2: SGHRS, YFSETQ.

CDR3 sequence: CAISAEGAHYGYTF. For the CDR3, the DNA is TGTGCCATCAGTGCCGAGGGGGCTCACTATGGCTACACCTTC. The V call is TRBV10-3, the J call TRBJ1-2; TRBD1 matches 7 bases. The CDR3 has 14 amino acids. Germline V gives CDR1 ENHRY, CDR2 SYGVKD. V shed 4 bases, J shed 3 bases, and the junction held 5 bases outside the gene matches.

The chain is built from TRBV10-2 and TRBJ1-6, with D uncertain. Deletions cut 2 bases from V and 14 bases from J, with 7 bases between. Germline V gene data show CDR1 as WSHSY and CDR2 as SAAADI. The CDR3 is 11 residues long. The CDR3 region is CASSEGSTLHF. DNA of the CDR3: TGCGCCAGCAGTGAGGGGAGCACCCTCCACTTT.